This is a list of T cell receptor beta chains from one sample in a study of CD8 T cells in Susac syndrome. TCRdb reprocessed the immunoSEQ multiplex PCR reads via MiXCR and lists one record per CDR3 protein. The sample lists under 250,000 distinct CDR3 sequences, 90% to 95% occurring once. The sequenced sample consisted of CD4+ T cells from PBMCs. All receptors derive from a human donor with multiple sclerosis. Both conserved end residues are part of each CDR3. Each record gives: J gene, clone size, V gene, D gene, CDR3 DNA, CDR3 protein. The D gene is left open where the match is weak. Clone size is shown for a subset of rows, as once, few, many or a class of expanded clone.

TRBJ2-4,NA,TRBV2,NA,TGTGCCAGCAGTGAAGCGCTGCTGAGTAGGGCCAAAAACATTCAGTACTTC,CASSEALLSRAKNIQYF
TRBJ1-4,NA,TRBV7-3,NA,TGTGCCAGCAGCTTAACGAACAGGGAGGTTTCGACTAATGAAAAACTGTTTTTT,CASSLTNREVSTNEKLFF
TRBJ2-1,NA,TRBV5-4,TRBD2,TGTGCCAGCAGCTTTCCCGGGACTAGCGGGAGGATCTACAATGAGCAGTTCTTC,CASSFPGTSGRIYNEQFF
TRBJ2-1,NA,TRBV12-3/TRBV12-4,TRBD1,TGTGCCAGCGGCCGGGACAGCCTCTATGAGCAGTTCTTC,CASGRDSLYEQFF
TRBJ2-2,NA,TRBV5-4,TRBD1,TGTGCCAGCAGCCCATGGACAGGGGGGAACACCGGGGAGCTGTTTTTT,CASSPWTGGNTGELFF
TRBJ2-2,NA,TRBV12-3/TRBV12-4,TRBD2,TGTGCCAGCAGTTCGGGACTAGCGGGGACCGGGGAGCTGTTTTTT,CASSSGLAGTGELFF
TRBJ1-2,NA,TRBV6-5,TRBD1,TGTGCCAGCAGGCGGACAGGGGGCGCGGACTATGGCTACACCTTC,CASRRTGGADYGYTF
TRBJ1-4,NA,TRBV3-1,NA,TGTGCCAGCAGCCAAGAGGCAGGAATTGAAAAACTGTTTTTT,CASSQEAGIEKLFF
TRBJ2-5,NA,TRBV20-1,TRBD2,TGCAGTGCTAGTCACCCGCTAGCGGGGCGGGAGACCCAGTACTTC,CSASHPLAGRETQYF
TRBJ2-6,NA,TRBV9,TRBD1,TGTGCCAGCACCCAGGGGGCGCTAGGGGCCAACGTCCTGACTTTC,CASTQGALGANVLTF
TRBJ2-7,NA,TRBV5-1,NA,TGCGCCAGCAGCTTTTACGGAAGCTACGAGCAGTACTTC,CASSFYGSYEQYF
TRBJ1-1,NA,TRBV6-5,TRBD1,TGTGCCAGCAGGCCCGGGACAGTGAACACTGAAGCTTTCTTT,CASRPGTVNTEAFF
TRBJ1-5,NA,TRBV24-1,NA,TGTGCCACCAGGAGGAAGGGAAGGAGCAATCAGCCCCAGCATTTT,CATRRKGRSNQPQHF
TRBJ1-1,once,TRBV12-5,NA,TGTGCTAGACGGGAGGGCACTGAAGCTTTCTTT,CARREGTEAFF
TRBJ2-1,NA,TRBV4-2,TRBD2,TGTGCCAGCAGCCAAGGACTAGCGGGGGATGAGCAGTTCTTC,CASSQGLAGDEQFF
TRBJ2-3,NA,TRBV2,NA,TGTGCCAGCAGTGAAGCTCAACTTGACACCCTCAAGGATACGCAGTATTTT,CASSEAQLDTLKDTQYF
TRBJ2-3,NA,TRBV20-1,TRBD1,TGCAGTGCTCGCCCGGGACAGGGGACAGATACGCAGTATTTT,CSARPGQGTDTQYF
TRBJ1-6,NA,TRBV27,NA,TGTGCCAGCACCATACAGACCGATTCACCCCTCCACTTT,CASTIQTDSPLHF
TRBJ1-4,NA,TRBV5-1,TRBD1,TGCGCCAGCAGCTTGGAGGACAGGGTCCATGAAAAACTGTTTTTT,CASSLEDRVHEKLFF
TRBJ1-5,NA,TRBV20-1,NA,TGCAGTGCCAAGGACACAAATCAGCCCCAGCATTTT,CSAKDTNQPQHF
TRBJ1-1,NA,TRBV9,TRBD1,TGTGCCAGCAGCGTAGTGGGACAGGGGGCAGGCACTGAAGCTTTCTTT,CASSVVGQGAGTEAFF
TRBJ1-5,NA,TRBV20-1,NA,TGCAGTGCCGGTAACAGTAATCAGCCCCAGCATTTT,CSAGNSNQPQHF
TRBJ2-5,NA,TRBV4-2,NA,TGTGCCAGCAGAGAGGAACCCCAGTACTTC,CASREEPQYF
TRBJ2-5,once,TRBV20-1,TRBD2,TGCAGTGCTAGCCCCCTCCACGGGGGGGTCCAAGAGACCCAGTACTTC,CSASPLHGGVQETQYF
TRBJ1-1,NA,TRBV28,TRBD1,TGTGCCAGCAGGCGACGGGACAGGGAGGGAGCTTTCTTT,CASRRRDREGAFF
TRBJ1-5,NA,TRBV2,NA,TGTGCCAGCAGGTCGAACGTCAATCAGCCCCAGCATTTT,CASRSNVNQPQHF
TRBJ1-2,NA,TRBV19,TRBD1,TGTGCCAGTAGTATTAGACAGGGCTATGGCTACACCTTC,CASSIRQGYGYTF
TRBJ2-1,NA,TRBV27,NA,TGTGCCAGCAGTTCCGACAGGTTCTCTTACAATGAGCAGTTCTTC,CASSSDRFSYNEQFF
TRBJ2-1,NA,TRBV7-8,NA,TGTGCCAGCGGGGGGGCCCGTTGGCGGGTCTCCTACAATGAGCAGTTCTTC,CASGGARWRVSYNEQFF
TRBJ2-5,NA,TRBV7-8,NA,TGTGCCAGCAGCTTAGGTTCCCTTTTGGGGGAAAAGGTAGAGACCCAGTACTTC,CASSLGSLLGEKVETQYF
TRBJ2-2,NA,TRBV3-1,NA,TGTGCCAGCAGCCTTCTAAACGGGGAGCTGTTTTTT,CASSLLNGELFF
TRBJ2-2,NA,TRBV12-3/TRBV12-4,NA,TGTGCCAGCAGTTTTGCGCGACTCCTGAACACCGGGGAGCTGTTTTTT,CASSFARLLNTGELFF
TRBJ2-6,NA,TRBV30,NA,TGTGCCTGGAGTGTACTCGGGCACTCTGGGGCCAACGTCCTGACTTTC,CAWSVLGHSGANVLTF
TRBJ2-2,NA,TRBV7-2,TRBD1,TGTGCCAGCAGCGCCGGACAGGGGAGGTCCGGGGAGCTGTTTTTT,CASSAGQGRSGELFF
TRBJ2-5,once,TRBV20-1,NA,TGCAGTGCTAGACTAGCAGCCGAGACCCAGTACTTC,CSARLAAETQYF
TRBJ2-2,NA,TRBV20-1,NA,TGCAGTGCTTTGGAACTGGACACCGGGGAGCTGTTTTTT,CSALELDTGELFF
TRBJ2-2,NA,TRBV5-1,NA,TGCGCCAGCAGCGGGACACAGAACACCGGGGAGCTGTTTTTT,CASSGTQNTGELFF
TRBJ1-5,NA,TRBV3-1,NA,TGTGCCAGCAGCCAAGTTCCCGGAGATCAGCCCCAGCATTTT,CASSQVPGDQPQHF
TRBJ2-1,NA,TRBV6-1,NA,TGTGCCAGCAGTGAAAAAACGGGAGCGACCCACAATGAGCAGTTCTTC,CASSEKTGATHNEQFF
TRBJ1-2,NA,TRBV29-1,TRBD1,TGCAGCGTTGGGACAGGGGCTAACTATGGCTACACCTTC,CSVGTGANYGYTF
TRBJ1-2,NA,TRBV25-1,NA,TGTGCCAGCAAAGACTCTAACTATGGCTACACCTTC,CASKDSNYGYTF
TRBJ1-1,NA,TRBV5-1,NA,TGCGCCAGCAGCGTAGTCGGGGACGTTCGGAACACTGAAGCTTTCTTT,CASSVVGDVRNTEAFF
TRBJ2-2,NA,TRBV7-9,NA,TGTGCCAGCAGCTTGGTAAACGCGAACACCGGGGAGCTGTTTTTT,CASSLVNANTGELFF
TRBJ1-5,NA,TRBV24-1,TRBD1,TGTGCCACCAAACCCAGGGGGCAGGATCAGCCCCAGCATTTT,CATKPRGQDQPQHF
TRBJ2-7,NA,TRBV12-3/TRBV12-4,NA,TGTGCCAGTTCAGACCGGACCTACGAGCAGTACTTC,CASSDRTYEQYF
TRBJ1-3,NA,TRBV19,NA,TGTGCCAGTATGGTAGGGGCCGCCGGAAACACCATATATTTT,CASMVGAAGNTIYF
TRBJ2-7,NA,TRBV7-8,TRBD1,TGTGCCAGCAGCTGGCCGGGACAGCAGCAGTACTTC,CASSWPGQQQYF
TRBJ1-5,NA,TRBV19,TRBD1,TGTGCCAGTACCCCGACAGGGTATCAGCCCCAGCATTTT,CASTPTGYQPQHF
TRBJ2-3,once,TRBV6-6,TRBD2,TGTGCCAGCTCTACTAGCGGGGGGAGGAAGACGCAGTATTTT,CASSTSGGRKTQYF
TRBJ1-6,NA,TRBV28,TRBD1,TGTGCCAGCAGTTTATACAGGGGAACCTATAATTCACCCCTCCACTTT,CASSLYRGTYNSPLHF
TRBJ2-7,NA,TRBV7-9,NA,TGTGCCAGCGGCCCCTCGGCTGCCCGCTCCTACGAGCAGTACTTC,CASGPSAARSYEQYF
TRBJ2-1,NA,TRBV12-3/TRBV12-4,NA,TGTGCCAGCAGTTTATTCTCGAACAATGAGCAGTTCTTC,CASSLFSNNEQFF
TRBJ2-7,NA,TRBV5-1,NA,TGCGCCAGCAGCTTGGGGGATACAGTATACGAGCAGTACTTC,CASSLGDTVYEQYF
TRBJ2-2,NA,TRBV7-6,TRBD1,TGTGCCAGCAGCTCGACAGGGGCAAACACCGGGGAGCTGTTTTTT,CASSSTGANTGELFF